This T cell receptor (beta chain) was found in a study of human T cells and chemical hapten exposure. V was pared by 5 bases and J by 5 bases, with 7 bases of the junction left unmatched. Germline CDR1 SGDLS, CDR2 YYNGEE. CDR3 length equals 14 residues. The time point: patch test 1, 2 weeks after DPC sensitization. Treatment here: therapeutic diphenylcyclopropenone sensitization with weekly scalp DPC. This clonotype was seen at least ten times. In the library, unique molecular identifiers were attached to individual cDNA molecules. In the original analysis: Individual samples carried between about 23,224 and 750,000 TCRs, with more than 95,000 as the median. TCRdb reprocessed the RACE reads via MiXCR and lists one record per CDR3 protein. It is TCRdb's table, rather than the study itself, that gives the V and J calls and clone size. The repertoire holds just under 350,000 distinct CDR3 sequences, with approximately 6.3% as singletons.

This clonotype was sampled from a woman between 18 and 29 years old with alopecia areata. Some clones in this sample may be carry-over from other donors' samples. The gene calls are TRBV9 and TRBJ2-1; 7 bases match TRBD1. This specimen was whole blood, taken in connection with sensitization to the hapten diphenylcyclopropenone (DPC). The CDR3 DNA follows: TGTGCCAGCAGTGCCGGGACAGAACACAATGAGCAGTTCTTC. Protein: CASSAGTEHNEQFF.